This T cell receptor beta chain originates from a study of Ad26.COV2.S vaccination and SARS-CoV-2 variants. Across the whole study: Administration of Ad26.COV2.S was intramuscular, either once or twice 56 days apart. Study results and caveats: From the TCR breadth and depth analyses, total T cell responses may have been underestimated. The authors reported substantial breadth in spike-specific CD8+ and CD4+ T cell responses after vaccination.

Here immunoSEQ multiplex PCR was the method, and the copy in TCRdb shows in-frame clones only, minus some. The data hold around 450,000 clones, with approximately 92% observed a single time. Germline lookup yields CDR1 MGHRA and CDR2 YSYEKL. The CDR3 length is 16 residues. Trimming took off 3 bases at V and 2 bases at J, with 17 bases between the two ends. In regard to this clone: No antigen is known for it.

The treatment is: roughly 20 received Ad26.COV2.S at low or high dose, single or two shots; about 5 received placebo; per-sample allocation not given. Sampling took place 63 days after the first vaccine or placebo injection. The sequence was obtained from a person aged 18 to 65 who received the Ad26.COV2.S COVID-19 vaccine or a placebo. The sample here was peripheral blood, taken in a trial of Ad26.COV2.S vaccine versus placebo. The chain joins TRBV4-1 to TRBJ2-7; D is perhaps TRBD1 (6 bases). Here the CDR3 DNA reads TGCGCCAGCAGCCACCCGGACAGCTACCCCCCCTACGAGCAGTACTTC. Protein product: CASSHPDSYPPYEQYF.